Here is one T cell receptor (beta chain) with its context. Other DNA sequences in this specimen translate into the identical CDR3. These data originate in a study of blood T cell repertoires in COVID-19. V was pared by 0 bases and J by 3 bases, with 5 bases between. The germline V gene has CDR1 LNHDA and CDR2 SQIVND (reference sequence). CDR3 length equals 14 residues. Profiled with immunoSEQ multiplex PCR; TCRdb holds only in-frame clones, not every one. Of some 200,000 clones listed, around 84% were seen once; the top ten hold approximately 5.1%. The chain recombines TRBV19 with TRBJ2-2; D gene uncertain. This receptor was identified in a woman aged 60 to 75 who had recovered from COVID-19. The specimen was peripheral blood. CDR3 bases: TGTGCCAGTAGTATAGAAGGAGACACCGGGGAGCTGTTTTTT. Translating it yields CASSIEGDTGELFF.